Below are 9 T cell receptor beta chains sequenced from a single sample in a study of blood T cells in healthy people across ages. Combining a sample-barcoded 5' primer with a J-beta primer mix, a second PCR ran for about 7 to 11 cycles. One entry per CDR3 protein results from TCRdb running MiXCR on the 5' RACE reads. Among roughly 1,000,000 distinct CDR3 sequences listed, roughly 24% were seen once. Separately, the same data were catalogued under a study of T cells of mothers and their children.

What was sequenced was blood. Receptors originate from a girl aged 2 to 9 in good health.

This sequence joins TRBV7-9 and TRBJ2-1, with 9 bases that match TRBD2. V trimming: 5 bases; J trimming: 11 bases; junction bases outside the gene matches: 7. The CDR3 sequence is 13 residues long. Germline V lookup: CDR1 SEHNR, CDR2 FQNEAQ (reference sequence). The CDR3, as DNA: TGTGCCAGCAGCGGACTAGCGAGGGCTCAGCAGTTCTTC. Amino acid sequence: CASSGLARAQQFF.

The rearrangement links TRBV3-1 to TRBJ1-1; 8 positions agree with TRBD1. Germline loops: CDR1 LGHDT, CDR2 YNNKEL (reference sequence). The CDR3 totals 17 residues. V was pared by 6 bases and J by 0 bases, with 12 bases of the junction left unmatched. The CDR3 reads CASRQSGGPILNTEAFF. The DNA of the CDR3 is TGTGCCAGCAGACAGTCAGGGGGCCCTATCTTGAACACTGAAGCTTTCTTT.

This rearrangement joins TRBV4-1 to TRBJ2-7; maybe TRBD2 (6 bases). This CDR3 region has 16 residues. V was shortened by 0 bases and J by 2 bases, with 14 bases between the two germline ends. Germline CDR1 and CDR2: MGHRA and YSYEKL. CDR3 nucleotide sequence: TGCGCCAGCAGCCAAGAAGAGCGCGGGATCCCCTACGAGCAGTACTTC. Translating gives CASSQEERGIPYEQYF.

The V call is TRBV4-3, the J call TRBJ2-7; possible D gene TRBD2, 5 bases. Per the germline V gene, CDR1 is LGHNA and CDR2 is YSLEER. The CDR3 runs to 15 residues. With 0 bases removed from V and 2 bases from J, the gap between germline ends came to 11 bases. The CDR3 sequence: CASSQDWTLPYEQYF. In DNA, the CDR3 is TGCGCCAGCAGCCAAGATTGGACTCTCCCCTACGAGCAGTACTTC.

This clonotype was detected many times. This chain uses TRBV20-1 with TRBJ2-5; D is uncertain. The J call may be in error: the DNA end matches TRBJ2-7 better. The length of the CDR3 is 11 residues. Germline CDR1 reads DFQATT; CDR2 reads SNEGSKA (reference sequence). The CDR3 region is CSAGDSYEQYF. CDR3 DNA: TGCAGTGCTGGGGACTCCTACGAGCAGTACTTC.

This clonotype was detected a few times. The CDR3 DNA reads as TGTGCCAGCAGCGAGGGACAGGGATTGGACAACTATGGCTACACCTTC. Amino acid sequence: CASSEGQGLDNYGYTF. The rearrangement joins TRBV9 to TRBJ1-2; 9 nucleotides line up with TRBD1. The CDR3 covers 16 residues. Germline V gives CDR1 SGDLS, CDR2 YYNGEE. V was clipped by 3 bases and J by 2 bases; unmatched bases: 8.

This clonotype was seen more than once but under ten times. The rearrangement links TRBV9 to TRBJ2-1; D may be TRBD2 (7 bases). TRBJ2-5 explains the end of the DNA better; the J call may be wrong. The CDR3 is made up of 16 amino acids. Germline-derived CDR1 and CDR2 are SGDLS and YYNGEE. In DNA, the CDR3 is TGTGCCAGCAGCGTAAGGAGGGGGGGCCCCCAAGAGACCCAGTACTTC. It yields the protein CASSVRRGGPQETQYF.

V usage is TRBV9 and J usage is TRBJ2-5; 7 nucleotides agree with TRBD2. The J call may not be correct, given that the DNA end is closer to TRBJ2-7. Per the germline V gene, CDR1 is SGDLS and CDR2 is YYNGEE. The CDR3 consists of 13 residues. This CDR3 reads CASSVDSGYEQYF. CDR3 DNA: TGTGCCAGCAGCGTAGATAGCGGGTACGAGCAGTACTTC.

This clonotype was seen more than once but under ten times. The chain couples TRBV9 to TRBJ2-7, with no clear D. The J call is uncertain, as TRBJ2-5 better fits the DNA end. CDR3 size: 13 residues. Germline V gives CDR1 SGDLS, CDR2 YYNGEE. The CDR3 DNA follows: TGTGCCAGCAGCGCCTCGATTTGGGAGACCCAGTACTTC. Encoded protein: CASSASIWETQYF.